This T cell receptor (beta chain) was sequenced in a study of T cells in Graves' hyperthyroidism and ophthalmopathy. The CDR3 regions of TCR beta were amplified from RNA transcripts. Carried out on the TCR CDR3, a first-round RT-PCR used the HTBI primer set. TCRdb re-derived calls from the multiplex PCR reads in MiXCR, one entry per CDR3 protein. The profile shows hundreds of thousands of distinct CDR3 sequences, 12% to 15% of them singletons. From germline, CDR1 is KGHDR and CDR2 SFDVKD. The CDR3 is 15 amino acids. The sequencing input was blood. This sequence was found in a woman under 30 with Graves' hyperthyroidism. The rearrangement joins TRBV24-1 to TRBJ2-1; no clear D. The J call may be in error: the DNA end matches TRBJ2-7 better. The chain's CDR3 is CATWLLPSSYNEQYF. The CDR3 DNA reads TGTGCCACCTGGTTGCTCCCAAGCTCCTACAATGAGCAGTACTTC.